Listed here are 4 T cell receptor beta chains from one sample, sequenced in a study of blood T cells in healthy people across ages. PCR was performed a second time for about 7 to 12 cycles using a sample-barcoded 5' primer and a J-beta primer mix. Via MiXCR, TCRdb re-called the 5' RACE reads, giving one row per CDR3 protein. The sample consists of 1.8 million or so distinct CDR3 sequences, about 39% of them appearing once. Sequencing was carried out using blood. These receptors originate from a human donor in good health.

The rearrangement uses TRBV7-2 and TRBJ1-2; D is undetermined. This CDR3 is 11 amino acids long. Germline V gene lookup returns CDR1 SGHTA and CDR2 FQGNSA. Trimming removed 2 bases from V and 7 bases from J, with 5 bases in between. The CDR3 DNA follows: TGTGCCAGCAGCTTAACTCTTGGCTACACCTTC. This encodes CASSLTLGYTF.

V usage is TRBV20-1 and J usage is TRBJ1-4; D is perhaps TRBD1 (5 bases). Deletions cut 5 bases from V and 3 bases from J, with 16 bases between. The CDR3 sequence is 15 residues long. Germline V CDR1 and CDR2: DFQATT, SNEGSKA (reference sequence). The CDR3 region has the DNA TGCAGTGCTGCAAGCCCTGGGGGGGCTAATGAAAAACTGTTTTTT. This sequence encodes CSAASPGGANEKLFF.

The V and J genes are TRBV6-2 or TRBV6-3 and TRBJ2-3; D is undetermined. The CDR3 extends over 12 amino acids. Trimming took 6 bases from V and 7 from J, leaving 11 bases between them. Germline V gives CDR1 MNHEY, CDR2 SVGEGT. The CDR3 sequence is CASSRRTYTQYF. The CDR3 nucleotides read TGTGCCAGCAGCCGACGAACATATACGCAGTATTTT.

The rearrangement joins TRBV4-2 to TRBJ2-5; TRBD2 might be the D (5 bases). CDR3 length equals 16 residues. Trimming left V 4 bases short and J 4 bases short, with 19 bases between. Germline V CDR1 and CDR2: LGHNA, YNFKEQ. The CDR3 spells CASSLSAGAEGETQYF. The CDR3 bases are TGTGCCAGCAGCCTATCCGCCGGAGCCGAGGGAGAGACCCAGTACTTC.